This TCR beta chain came from a study of blood T cell repertoires in COVID-19. For the study at large: The cDNA or gDNA used as material had been derived from T cells, B-cell-depleted T cells, or PBMCs.

Germline values: CDR1 SGHRS, CDR2 YFSETQ. With 0 bases clipped from V and 4 bases from J, the junction kept 4 bases outside the gene matches. There are 15 residues in the CDR3. TCRdb's table, derived via immunoSEQ multiplex PCR, lists solely in-frame clones and lacks some. The table lists about 240,000 clones, 70% to 75% of them singletons. The chain is built from TRBV5-1 and TRBJ1-2, with TRBD1 matching over 9 bases. This sequence was found in a woman over 75 with acute or convalescent COVID-19. Input material: peripheral blood. The CDR3 reads CASSLGDRETYGYTF. The CDR3 DNA follows: TGCGCCAGCAGCTTGGGGGACAGGGAGACCTATGGCTACACCTTC.